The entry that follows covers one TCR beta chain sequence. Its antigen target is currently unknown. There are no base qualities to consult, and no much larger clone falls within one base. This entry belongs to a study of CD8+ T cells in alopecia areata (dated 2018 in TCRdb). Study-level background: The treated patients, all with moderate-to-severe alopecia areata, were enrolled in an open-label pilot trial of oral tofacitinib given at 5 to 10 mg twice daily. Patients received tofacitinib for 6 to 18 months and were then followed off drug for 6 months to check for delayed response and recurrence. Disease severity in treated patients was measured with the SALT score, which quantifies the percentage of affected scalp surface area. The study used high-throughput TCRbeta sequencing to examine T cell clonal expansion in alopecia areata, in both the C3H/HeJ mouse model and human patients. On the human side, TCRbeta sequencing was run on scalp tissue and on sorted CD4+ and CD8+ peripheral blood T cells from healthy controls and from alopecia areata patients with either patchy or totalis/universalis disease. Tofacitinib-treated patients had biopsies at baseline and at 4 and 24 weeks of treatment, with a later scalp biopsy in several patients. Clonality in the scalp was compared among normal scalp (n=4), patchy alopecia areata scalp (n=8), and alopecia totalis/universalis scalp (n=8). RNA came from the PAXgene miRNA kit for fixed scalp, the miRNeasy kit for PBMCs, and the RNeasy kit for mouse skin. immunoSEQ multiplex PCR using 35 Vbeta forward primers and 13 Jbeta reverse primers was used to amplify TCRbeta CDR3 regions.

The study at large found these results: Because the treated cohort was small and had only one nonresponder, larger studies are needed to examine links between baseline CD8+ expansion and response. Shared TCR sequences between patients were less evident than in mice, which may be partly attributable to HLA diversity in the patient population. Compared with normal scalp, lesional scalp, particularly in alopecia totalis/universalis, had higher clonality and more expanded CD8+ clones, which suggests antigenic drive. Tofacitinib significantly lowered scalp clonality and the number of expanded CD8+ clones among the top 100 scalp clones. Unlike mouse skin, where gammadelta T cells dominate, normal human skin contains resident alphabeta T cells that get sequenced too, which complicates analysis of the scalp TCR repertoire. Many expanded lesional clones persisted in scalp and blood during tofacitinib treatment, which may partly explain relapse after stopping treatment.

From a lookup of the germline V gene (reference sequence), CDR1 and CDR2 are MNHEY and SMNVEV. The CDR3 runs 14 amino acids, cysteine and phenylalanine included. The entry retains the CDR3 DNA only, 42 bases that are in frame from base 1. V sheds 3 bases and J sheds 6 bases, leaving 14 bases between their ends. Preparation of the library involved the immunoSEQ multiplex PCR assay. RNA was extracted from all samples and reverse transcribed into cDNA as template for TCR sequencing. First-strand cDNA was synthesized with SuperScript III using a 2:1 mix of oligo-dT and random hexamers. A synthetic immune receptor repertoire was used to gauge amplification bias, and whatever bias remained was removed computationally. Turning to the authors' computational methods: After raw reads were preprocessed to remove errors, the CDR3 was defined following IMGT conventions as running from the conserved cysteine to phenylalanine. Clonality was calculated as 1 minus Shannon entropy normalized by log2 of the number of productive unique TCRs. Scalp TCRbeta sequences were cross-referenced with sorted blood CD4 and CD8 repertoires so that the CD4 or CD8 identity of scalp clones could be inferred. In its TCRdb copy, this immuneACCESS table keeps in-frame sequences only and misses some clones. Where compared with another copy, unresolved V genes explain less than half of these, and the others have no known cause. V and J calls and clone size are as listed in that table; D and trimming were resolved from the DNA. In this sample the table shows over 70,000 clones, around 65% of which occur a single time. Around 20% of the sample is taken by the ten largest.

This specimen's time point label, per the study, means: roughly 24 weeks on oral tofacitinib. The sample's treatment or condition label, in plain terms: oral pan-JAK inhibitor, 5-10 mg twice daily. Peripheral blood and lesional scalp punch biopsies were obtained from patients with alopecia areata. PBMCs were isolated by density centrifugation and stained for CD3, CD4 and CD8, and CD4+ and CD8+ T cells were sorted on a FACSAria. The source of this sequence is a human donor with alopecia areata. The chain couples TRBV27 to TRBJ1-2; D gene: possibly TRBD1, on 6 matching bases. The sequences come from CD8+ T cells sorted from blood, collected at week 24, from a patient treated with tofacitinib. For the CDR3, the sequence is CASSFAKGGNGYTF. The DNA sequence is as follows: TGTGCCAGCAGTTTCGCTAAAGGGGGTAATGGCTACACCTTC.